This is a list of T cell receptor beta chains from one sample in a study of CD4 T cells in relation to SARS-CoV-2 and coronaviruses. Only in-frame clones appear in the TCRdb table, and some are missing; sequencing was by immunoSEQ multiplex PCR. The sample has about 38,000 clones; approximately 82% are singletons. These TCRs' antigens remain unknown. The sequencing sample was made of naive CD4+ T cells from PBMCs, cultured in vitro. The receptor source for this set is an adult with COVID-19. Both conserved end residues are part of each CDR3. The D gene is left open where the match is weak. The size field is filled for only some rows; it gives once, few, many or a size class.

TRBJ1-1 | TRBV5-1 | - | - | TGCGCCAGCAGCTTGGTAGGGGGTAATGAAGCTTTCTTT | CASSLVGGNEAFF
TRBJ1-2 | TRBV7-9 | - | - | TGTGCCAGCAGCTTGGGGTCGGGGGGCCGCTATGGCTACACCTTC | CASSLGSGGRYGYTF
TRBJ2-5 | TRBV5-6 | - | - | TGTGCCAGCAGATCTGGTCCCAACGGCGGCCAAGAGACCCAGTACTTC | CASRSGPNGGQETQYF
TRBJ2-2 | TRBV6-5 | - | TRBD2 | TGTGCCAGTGGGACTAGCGGGAGGGGCACCGGGGAGCTGTTTTTT | CASGTSGRGTGELFF
TRBJ2-5 | TRBV4-2 | - | - | TGTGCCAGCAGCCAACTCCACCCGTCGGGGCAGGAGGAGACCCAGTACTTC | CASSQLHPSGQEETQYF
TRBJ2-2 | TRBV7-2 | - | TRBD2 | TGTGCCAGCAGCTTATTTCTAGCGGTAACCGGGGAGCTGTTTTTT | CASSLFLAVTGELFF
TRBJ1-5 | TRBV6-2/TRBV6-3 | - | - | TGTGCCAGCAGTTATTTCGGGGGTGGGCCCCAGCATTTT | CASSYFGGGPQHF
TRBJ2-1 | TRBV5-1 | - | - | TGCGCCAGCAGCCTGTTGACTAGTCACGATGAGCAGTTCTTC | CASSLLTSHDEQFF
TRBJ2-5 | TRBV11-2 | - | - | TGTGCCAGCAGCTTATGGGGTACCGAGACCCAGTACTTC | CASSLWGTETQYF
TRBJ2-1 | TRBV24-1 | - | TRBD1 | TGTGCCACCAGTGACTCGGACAGGGATGAGCAGTTCTTC | CATSDSDRDEQFF
TRBJ2-1 | TRBV2 | - | - | TGTGCCAGCAGTGACGGGGACTGGCAGAATGAGCAGTTCTTC | CASSDGDWQNEQFF
TRBJ2-7 | TRBV28 | - | TRBD2 | TGTGCCAGCAGTCGGACTAGCGAGTATTCGGGGCAGTACTTC | CASSRTSEYSGQYF
TRBJ2-1 | TRBV20-1 | - | - | TGCAGTGCTAAAAAAGAGGTTGAGCAGTTCTTC | CSAKKEVEQFF
TRBJ2-1 | TRBV18 | - | TRBD1 | TGTGCCAGCTCAACCGGACAGGGTAATTGGAATGAGCAGTTCTTC | CASSTGQGNWNEQFF
TRBJ2-7 | TRBV2 | - | TRBD2 | TGTGCCAGCCAAAGACTAGCGGGAGGGCCGGGGAAGTACTTC | CASQRLAGGPGKYF
TRBJ2-5 | TRBV12-3/TRBV12-4 | - | TRBD1 | TGTGCCAGCAGTTTAGGACAGGGAAAGACCCAGTACTTC | CASSLGQGKTQYF
TRBJ2-5 | TRBV6-5 | once | TRBD1 | TGTGCCAGCAGGCCGGCAGGGGGCCGGGAGACCCAGTACTTC | CASRPAGGRETQYF
TRBJ2-3 | TRBV18 | - | - | TGTGCCAGCTCCATTTTGAGCACAGATACGCAGTATTTT | CASSILSTDTQYF
TRBJ2-5 | TRBV28 | - | TRBD1 | TGTGCCAGCAGCAGGACAGGGACGTCGGGAGAGACCCAGTACTTC | CASSRTGTSGETQYF
TRBJ1-5 | TRBV2 | once | - | TGTGCCAGCAGCCTCCGGGGTTTTGGTCAGCCCCAGCATTTT | CASSLRGFGQPQHF
TRBJ2-7 | TRBV11-3 | - | - | TGTGCCAGCAGCTTACAGGCTTGGGGGGAGCAGTACTTC | CASSLQAWGEQYF
TRBJ2-2 | TRBV6-2/TRBV6-3 | - | - | TGTGCCAGCAGTTACGGGGCCCCGAACACCGGGGAGCTGTTTTTT | CASSYGAPNTGELFF
TRBJ1-1 | TRBV30 | - | - | TGTGCCTGGAGGGGAGATCGGGACACTGAAGCTTTCTTT | CAWRGDRDTEAFF
TRBJ2-4 | TRBV18 | - | TRBD2 | TGTGCCAGCTCACCTGCCGGGGGGCTAGCGGGAAACATTCAGTACTTC | CASSPAGGLAGNIQYF
TRBJ2-7 | TRBV27 | - | - | TGTGCCAGCAGTTCCTTTACGCGGGACTCCTACGAGCAGTACTTC | CASSSFTRDSYEQYF
TRBJ1-2 | TRBV2 | - | TRBD1 | TGTGCCAGCAGTGACGGGGGGACAGGTGGCTACACCTTC | CASSDGGTGGYTF
TRBJ2-1 | TRBV7-9 | - | - | TGTGCCAGCAGCTTACAAGCGGGTTCATCCTACAATGAGCAGTTCTTC | CASSLQAGSSYNEQFF
TRBJ2-3 | TRBV2 | - | TRBD2 | TGTGCCAGCAGTCCGAACCCGACTAGCGGGAAGACAGATACGCAGTATTTT | CASSPNPTSGKTDTQYF
TRBJ2-5 | TRBV10-3 | - | - | TGTGCCATCAGCCCCCCAGACAGACAAGAGACCCAGTACTTC | CAISPPDRQETQYF
TRBJ1-3 | TRBV29-1 | once | - | TGCAGCGTTGAAGATTGGAACAGGGGAAACACCATATATTTT | CSVEDWNRGNTIYF
TRBJ1-1 | TRBV12-3/TRBV12-4 | - | - | TGTGCCAGCAGTCAACGGGAGGACACTGAAGCTTTCTTT | CASSQREDTEAFF
TRBJ2-1 | TRBV28 | - | TRBD2 | TGTGCCAGCAGTTTATTAGGGGAGGCTAGCGGGAGGCGGCAGTTCTTC | CASSLLGEASGRRQFF
TRBJ2-7 | TRBV4-1 | - | - | TGCGCCAGCAGCCATGCCGGGACGATGGGCGAGCAGTACTTC | CASSHAGTMGEQYF
TRBJ2-7 | TRBV29-1 | - | - | TGCAGCGTGGCTCTTCAGGGGTCTAGCGAGCAGTACTTC | CSVALQGSSEQYF
TRBJ2-3 | TRBV7-9 | - | TRBD2 | TGTGCCAGCAGCTCCGCGGGAGAAGATACGCAGTATTTT | CASSSAGEDTQYF
TRBJ1-6 | TRBV12-5 | - | TRBD1 | TGTGCTAGCGGGACAGGGGACTCACCCCTCCACTTT | CASGTGDSPLHF
TRBJ1-2 | TRBV12-3/TRBV12-4 | - | - | TGTGCCAGCAGTTTTGATACCGGAGGCTACACCTTC | CASSFDTGGYTF
TRBJ2-1 | TRBV12-3/TRBV12-4 | - | - | TGTGCCAGCAGCTCGGTGGAGGAGCAGTTCTTC | CASSSVEEQFF
TRBJ2-1 | TRBV10-3 | - | TRBD2 | TGTGCCATCTGTGGAGCGGGGTTTATGGCTGAGCAGTTCTTC | CAICGAGFMAEQFF
TRBJ2-1 | TRBV11-2 | - | TRBD1 | TGTGCCAGCAGCTTAGTGGGGACAGATAACAATGAGCAGTTCTTC | CASSLVGTDNNEQFF
TRBJ2-1 | TRBV7-3 | few | - | TGTGCCAGCAGCCCCCAGCTAGACAGCTATGAGCAGTTCTTC | CASSPQLDSYEQFF
TRBJ2-7 | TRBV7-8 | - | - | TGTGCCAGCACACAAACAGGGCCCCCCGCCTACGAGCAGTACTTC | CASTQTGPPAYEQYF
TRBJ2-5 | TRBV2 | - | TRBD2 | TGTGCCAGCAGGGGGGGGGAAGAGACCCAGTACTTC | CASRGGEETQYF
TRBJ2-1 | TRBV15 | - | TRBD2 | TGTGCCACCAGCTGGGCTAGCGGGGGAAACAATGAGCAGTTCTTC | CATSWASGGNNEQFF
TRBJ2-1 | TRBV3-1/TRBV3-2 | - | TRBD2 | TGTGCCAGCAGCCAGCTGAGGACTAGCGGTAACAATGAGCAGTTCTTC | CASSQLRTSGNNEQFF
TRBJ2-7 | TRBV28 | once | TRBD2 | TGTGCCAGCAGTTCCCCTCCTAGCGGGAGTTACGAGCAGTACTTC | CASSSPPSGSYEQYF
TRBJ2-2 | TRBV9 | - | - | TGTGCCAGCAGCGTAGCGGAGGGAGTTGGCACCGGGGAGCTGTTTTTT | CASSVAEGVGTGELFF
TRBJ2-5 | TRBV4-1 | - | - | TGCGCCAGCAGCCAACAAGTCGGGGGTCGTCACAGGGAGACCCAGTACTTC | CASSQQVGGRHRETQYF
TRBJ2-7 | TRBV28 | - | - | TGTGCCAGCAGTTTCCCTCCCCGCTACGAGCAGTACTTC | CASSFPPRYEQYF
TRBJ2-1 | TRBV7-2 | - | TRBD2 | TGTGCCAGCAGCCTTAGACTAGCGGGAGCGGGTGAGCAGTTCTTC | CASSLRLAGAGEQFF
TRBJ2-5 | TRBV2 | - | TRBD2 | TGTGCCAGCAGAGACGGGGGGTCAGAGACCCAGTACTTC | CASRDGGSETQYF